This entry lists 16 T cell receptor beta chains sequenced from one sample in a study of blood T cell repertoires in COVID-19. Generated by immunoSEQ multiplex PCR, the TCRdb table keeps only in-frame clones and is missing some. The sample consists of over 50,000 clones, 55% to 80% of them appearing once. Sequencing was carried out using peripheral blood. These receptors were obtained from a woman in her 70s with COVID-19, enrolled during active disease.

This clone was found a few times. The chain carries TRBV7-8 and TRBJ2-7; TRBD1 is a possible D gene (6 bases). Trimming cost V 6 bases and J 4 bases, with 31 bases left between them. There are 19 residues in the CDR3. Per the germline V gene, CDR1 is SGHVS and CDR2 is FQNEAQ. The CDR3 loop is CASRLTTGLGGGERYEQYF. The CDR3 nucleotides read TGTGCCAGCAGACTGACAACAGGGTTGGGTGGTGGCGAAAGGTACGAGCAGTACTTC.

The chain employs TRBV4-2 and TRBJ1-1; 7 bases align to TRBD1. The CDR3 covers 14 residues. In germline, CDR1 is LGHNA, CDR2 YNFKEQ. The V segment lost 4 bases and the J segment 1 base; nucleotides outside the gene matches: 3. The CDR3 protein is CASSPRTGNTEAFF. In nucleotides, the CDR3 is TGTGCCAGCAGCCCTAGGACAGGGAACACTGAAGCTTTCTTT.

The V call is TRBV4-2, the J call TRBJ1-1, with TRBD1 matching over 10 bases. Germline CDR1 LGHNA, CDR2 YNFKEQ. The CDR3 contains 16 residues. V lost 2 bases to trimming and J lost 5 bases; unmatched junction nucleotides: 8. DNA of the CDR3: TGTGCCAGCAGCCAACCTCGGACAGGGGGAAGGACTGAAGCTTTCTTT. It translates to CASSQPRTGGRTEAFF.

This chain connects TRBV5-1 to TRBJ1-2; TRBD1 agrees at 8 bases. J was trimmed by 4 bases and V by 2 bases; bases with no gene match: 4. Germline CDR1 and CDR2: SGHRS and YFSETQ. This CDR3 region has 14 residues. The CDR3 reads CASSFGDRTYGYTF. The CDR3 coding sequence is TGCGCCAGCAGCTTCGGGGACAGGACCTATGGCTACACCTTC.

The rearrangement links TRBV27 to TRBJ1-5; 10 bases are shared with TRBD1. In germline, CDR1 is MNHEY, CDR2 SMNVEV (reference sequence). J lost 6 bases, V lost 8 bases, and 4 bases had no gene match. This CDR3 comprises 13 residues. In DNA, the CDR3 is TGTGCCAGCCGAGACAGGGGGCTTCAGCCCCAGCATTTT. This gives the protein CASRDRGLQPQHF.

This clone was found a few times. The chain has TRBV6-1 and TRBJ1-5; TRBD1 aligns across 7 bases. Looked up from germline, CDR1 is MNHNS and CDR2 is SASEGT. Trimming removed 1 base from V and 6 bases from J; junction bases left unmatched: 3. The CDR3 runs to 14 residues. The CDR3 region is CASSEGAGGQPQHF. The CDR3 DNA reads TGTGCCAGCAGTGAAGGGGCAGGGGGTCAGCCCCAGCATTTT.

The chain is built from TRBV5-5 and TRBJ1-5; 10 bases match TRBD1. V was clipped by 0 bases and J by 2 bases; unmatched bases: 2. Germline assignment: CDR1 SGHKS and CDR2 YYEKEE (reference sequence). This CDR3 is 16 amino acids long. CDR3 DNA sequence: TGTGCCAGCAGCTTGGGCGGGACAGGGGGCAATCAGCCCCAGCATTTT. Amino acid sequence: CASSLGGTGGNQPQHF.

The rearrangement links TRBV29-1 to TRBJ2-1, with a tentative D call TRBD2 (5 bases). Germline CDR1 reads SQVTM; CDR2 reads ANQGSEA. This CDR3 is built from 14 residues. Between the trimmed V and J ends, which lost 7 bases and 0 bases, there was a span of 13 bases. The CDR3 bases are TGCAGCGGAGGCGGGCTGAGCTCCTACAATGAGCAGTTCTTC. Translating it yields CSGGGLSSYNEQFF.

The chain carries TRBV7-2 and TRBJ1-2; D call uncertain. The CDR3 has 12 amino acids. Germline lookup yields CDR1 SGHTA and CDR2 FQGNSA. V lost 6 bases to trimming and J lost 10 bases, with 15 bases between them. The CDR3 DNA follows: TGTGCCAGCAGAGGGTCAGCCCGGGACTACACCTTC. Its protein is CASRGSARDYTF.

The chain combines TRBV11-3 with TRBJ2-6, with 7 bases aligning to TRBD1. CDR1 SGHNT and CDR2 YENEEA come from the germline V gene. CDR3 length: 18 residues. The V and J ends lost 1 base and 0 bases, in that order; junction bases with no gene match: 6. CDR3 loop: CASSLGTGVSSGANVLTF. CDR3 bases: TGTGCCAGCAGCTTAGGGACAGGCGTCAGCTCTGGGGCCAACGTCCTGACTTTC.

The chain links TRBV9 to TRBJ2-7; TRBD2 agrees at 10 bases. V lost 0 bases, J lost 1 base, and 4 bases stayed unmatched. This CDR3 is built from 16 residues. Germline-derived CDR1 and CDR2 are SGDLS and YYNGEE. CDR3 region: CASSVAASGSSYEQYV. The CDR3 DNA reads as TGTGCCAGCAGCGTAGCGGCTAGCGGGAGTTCCTACGAGCAGTACGTC.

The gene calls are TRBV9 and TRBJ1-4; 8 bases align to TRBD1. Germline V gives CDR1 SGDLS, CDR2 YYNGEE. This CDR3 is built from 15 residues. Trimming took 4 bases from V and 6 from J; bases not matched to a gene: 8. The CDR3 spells CASSTQGAQDEKLFF. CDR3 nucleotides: TGTGCCAGCAGCACCCAGGGGGCTCAGGATGAAAAACTGTTTTTT. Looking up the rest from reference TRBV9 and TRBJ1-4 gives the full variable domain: DSGVTQTPKHLITATGQRVTLRCSPRSGDLSVYWYQQSLDQGLQFLIQYYNGEERAKGNILERFSAQQFPDLHSELNLSSLELGDSALYFCASSTQGAQDEKLFFGSGTQLSVL.

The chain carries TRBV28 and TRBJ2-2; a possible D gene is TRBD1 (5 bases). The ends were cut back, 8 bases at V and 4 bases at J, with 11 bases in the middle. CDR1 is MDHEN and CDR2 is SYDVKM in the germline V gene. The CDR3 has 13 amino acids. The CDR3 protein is CASGQGGTGELFF. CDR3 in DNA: TGTGCCAGCGGGCAGGGTGGCACCGGGGAGCTGTTTTTT.

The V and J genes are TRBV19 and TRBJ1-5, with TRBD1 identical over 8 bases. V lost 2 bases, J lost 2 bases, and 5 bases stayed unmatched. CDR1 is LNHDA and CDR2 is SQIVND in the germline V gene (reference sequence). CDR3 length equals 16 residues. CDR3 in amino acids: CASSIQGALGNQPQHF. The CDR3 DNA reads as TGTGCCAGTAGTATACAGGGGGCCTTGGGCAATCAGCCCCAGCATTTT.

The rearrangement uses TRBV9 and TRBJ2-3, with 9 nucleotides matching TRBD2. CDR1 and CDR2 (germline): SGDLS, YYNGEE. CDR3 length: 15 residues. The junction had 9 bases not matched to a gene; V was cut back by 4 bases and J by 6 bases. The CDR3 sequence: CASSPLAGVGDTQYF. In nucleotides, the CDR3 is TGTGCCAGCAGCCCCTTAGCGGGAGTCGGGGATACGCAGTATTTT. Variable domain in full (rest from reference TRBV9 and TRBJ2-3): DSGVTQTPKHLITATGQRVTLRCSPRSGDLSVYWYQQSLDQGLQFLIQYYNGEERAKGNILERFSAQQFPDLHSELNLSSLELGDSALYFCASSPLAGVGDTQYFGPGTRLTVL.

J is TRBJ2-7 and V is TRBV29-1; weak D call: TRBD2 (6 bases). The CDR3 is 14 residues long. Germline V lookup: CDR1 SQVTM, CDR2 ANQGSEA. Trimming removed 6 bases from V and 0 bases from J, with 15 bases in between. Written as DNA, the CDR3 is TGCAGCGTGGGGGGTTTTTGGAGCTCCTACGAGCAGTACTTC. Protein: CSVGGFWSSYEQYF.